These 16 T cell receptor beta chains were all obtained from the same sample, sequenced in a study of cytomegalovirus exposure and HLA in healthy donors. Measured with immunoSEQ multiplex PCR; TCRdb has only the in-frame clones, and not every one. The sample lists 100,000 to 150,000 clones, roughly 95% seen once, with about 1.7% in the top ten. Sequencing used PBMCs. These receptor sequences come from a man younger than 35 in good health and CMV-seronegative.

The rearrangement links TRBV28 to TRBJ1-2; D is unclear. V lost 5 bases to trimming and J lost 3 bases, with 25 bases between them. The CDR3 is 18 residues long. The germline V gene has CDR1 MDHEN and CDR2 SYDVKM. The CDR3 DNA reads as TGTGCCAGCAGTGTCAGGCGGGCAACTCACTACAGAGACTATGGCTACACCTTC. It specifies CASSVRRATHYRDYGYTF.

The gene calls are TRBV19 and TRBJ2-7; 10 nucleotides line up with TRBD2. With V trimmed by 1 base and J by 4 bases, 16 bases remained unmatched. The CDR3 is made up of 19 amino acids. CDR1 is LNHDA, CDR2 SQIVND, per germline (reference sequence). The CDR3 protein is CASSIAHPRLAGDRYEQYF. The CDR3 DNA reads as TGTGCCAGTAGTATAGCCCACCCTCGTCTAGCGGGAGACCGATACGAGCAGTACTTC.

The V gene is TRBV5-1, the J gene TRBJ1-1; 7 bases are shared with TRBD1. Germline loops: CDR1 SGHRS, CDR2 YFSETQ. CDR3 size: 15 residues. Trimming at V came to 0 bases and at J to 1 base, leaving 3 bases not matched to a gene. The DNA of the CDR3 is TGCGCCAGCAGCTTGGACAGGGGCTGGAACACTGAAGCTTTCTTT. It codes for CASSLDRGWNTEAFF. The full variable domain, rest sourced from reference TRBV5-1 and TRBJ1-1, is KAGVTQTPRYLIKTRGQQVTLSCSPISGHRSVSWYQQTPGQGLQFLFEYFSETQRNKGNFPGRFSGRQFSNSRSEMNVSTLELGDSALYLCASSLDRGWNTEAFFGQGTRLTVV.

Only one count was recorded for this clone. The chain has TRBV30 and TRBJ1-1, with 11 bases lining up with TRBD1. V shed 3 bases and J 1 base; nucleotides not matched to a gene: 7. There are 16 residues in the CDR3. Germline V CDR1 and CDR2: GTSNPN, SVGIG (reference sequence). The CDR3 protein is CAWRRDRGFGNTEAFF. The CDR3 DNA reads TGTGCCTGGAGGAGGGACAGGGGGTTCGGGAACACTGAAGCTTTCTTT.

The chain has TRBV29-1 and TRBJ1-2; TRBD1 aligns across 9 bases. V shed 7 bases and J 5 bases; nucleotides not matched to a gene: 8. This CDR3 is 13 amino acids long. CDR1 and CDR2 (germline): SQVTM, ANQGSEA. Written as DNA, the CDR3 is TGCAGCGCCCAGGGGACAGGGTCTTATGGCTACACCTTC. As protein: CSAQGTGSYGYTF.

This chain uses TRBV13 with TRBJ1-2; possible D gene TRBD1, 6 bases. CDR1 is PRHDT and CDR2 is FYEKMQ in the germline V gene (reference sequence). V lost 5 bases, J lost 6 bases, and 10 bases lay in between. The CDR3 length is 12 residues. CDR3 loop: CASSPDSNGYTF. CDR3 DNA: TGTGCCAGCAGCCCGGACAGTAATGGCTACACCTTC.

V usage is TRBV6-6 and J usage is TRBJ1-5; D unclear. V was cut by 0 bases and J by 6 bases, with 15 bases left in between. This CDR3 contains 16 residues. From germline, CDR1 is MNHNY and CDR2 SVGAGI (reference sequence). CDR3 sequence (DNA): TGTGCCAGCAGTTACTCGGACTCAGCCTCTCGTCAGCCCCAGCATTTT. Amino acid sequence: CASSYSDSASRQPQHF.

The chain recombines TRBV4-1 with TRBJ1-2, with D maybe TRBD1 (6 bases). The germline gives CDR1 MGHRA, CDR2 YSYEKL. The CDR3 consists of 14 residues. The V end lost 1 base, the J end lost 3 bases, and 9 bases lay between the germline ends. The CDR3 sequence is CASSQGPGDYGYTF. CDR3 DNA: TGCGCCAGCAGCCAAGGTCCAGGGGACTATGGCTACACCTTC.

This clone appeared a single time. The genes are TRBV5-6 and TRBJ2-7, with a possible D match to TRBD2 (5 bases). This CDR3 has 13 amino acids. CDR1 SGHDT and CDR2 YYEEEE come from the germline V gene. V lost 0 bases and J lost 3, with 7 bases in between. CDR3 in DNA: TGTGCCAGCAGCTTGGGAGGGCACTACGAGCAGTACTTC. This codes for CASSLGGHYEQYF.

This sequence joins TRBV28 and TRBJ1-3, with 10 bases identical to TRBD1. CDR3 length: 16 residues. V was clipped by 2 bases and J by 4 bases; unmatched bases: 5. Germline loops: CDR1 MDHEN, CDR2 SYDVKM. For the CDR3, the DNA is TGTGCCAGCAGTTTAGGGGACAGGGGATGGGGAAACACCATATATTTT. It translates to CASSLGDRGWGNTIYF.

This clone occurred once. This rearrangement joins TRBV6-5 to TRBJ1-2, with TRBD1 matching 7 bases. The CDR3 extends over 15 amino acids. CDR1 is MNHEY, CDR2 SVGAGI, per germline. J lost 5 bases, V lost 4 bases, and 10 bases had no gene match. In nucleotides, the CDR3 is TGTGCCAGCAGTTCAATCGGGACAGCGCTATATGGCTACACCTTC. It encodes CASSSIGTALYGYTF.

Points on this clone: Germline and junction disagree at one end, which may indicate a read error. This rearrangement joins TRBV6-1 to TRBJ1-5; no clear D gene. The CDR3 contains 17 residues. The germline CDR1 and CDR2 sequences are MNHNS and SASEGT. CDR3 amino acids: CASSEGRALVSDQPQHF. DNA for the CDR3: TGTGCCAGCAGTGAAGGAAGGGCCCTAGTTAGCGATCAGCCCCAGCATTTT.

V and J are TRBV11-3 and TRBJ1-3; 7 nucleotides line up with TRBD1. The CDR3 has 14 residues. V trimming: 5 bases; J trimming: 2 bases; junction bases outside the gene matches: 3. CDR1 is SGHNT and CDR2 is YENEEA in the germline V gene. The chain's CDR3 is CASSHTGAGNTIYF. In nucleotides, the CDR3 is TGTGCCAGCAGCCACACAGGGGCTGGAAACACCATATATTTT.

The gene calls are TRBV19 and TRBJ2-7, with D possibly matching TRBD1 (6 bases). This CDR3 has 14 amino acids. Germline lookup yields CDR1 LNHDA and CDR2 SQIVND (reference sequence). Trimming pared 0 bases from V and 8 bases from J, leaving 14 bases between. The CDR3 DNA is TGTGCCAGTAGTATAGACCTGACAGGTCCACAGCAGTACTTC. It yields the protein CASSIDLTGPQQYF.

The CDR3 coding sequence is TGTGCCAGTAGTACCGACAGGGTAGAGACCCAGTACTTC. This translates into CASSTDRVETQYF. The chain is built from TRBV19 and TRBJ2-5, with 7 bases aligning to TRBD1. Germline V gene sequence: CDR1 LNHDA, CDR2 SQIVND (reference sequence). With 4 bases clipped from V and 4 bases from J, the junction kept 3 bases outside the gene matches. This CDR3 is built from 13 residues. Full variable domain (outside the CDR3, taken from reference TRBV19 and TRBJ2-5): DGGITQSPKYLFRKEGQNVTLSCEQNLNHDAMYWYRQDPGQGLRLIYYSQIVNDFQKGDIAEGYSVSREKKESFPLTVTSAQKNPTAFYLCASSTDRVETQYFGPGTRLLVL.

V usage is TRBV21-1 and J usage is TRBJ1-1; the D call of TRBD1 is as the table states it, not checked on the DNA. TRBV21-1 is deemed a pseudogene. The CDR3 has 16 amino acids. The CDR3 loop reads CASSKGTGQMNTEAFF. The CDR3, as DNA: TGTGCCAGCAGCAAAGGTACGGGACAGATGAACACTGAAGCTTTCTTT.